This passage covers 9 T cell receptor beta chains from one sample sequenced in a study of blood T cell repertoires in COVID-19 (dated by TCRdb to about 2020). The method behind the library was the immunoSEQ multiplex PCR assay. The source is immuneACCESS, and TCRdb retained only in-frame sequences with V and J called. Part of the clones is not carried over; for the studies checked, unresolved V genes explain less than half of this, and the remainder is unexplained. In this sample the table shows 200,000 to 250,000 clones, roughly 80% of which occur a single time. The top ten clonotypes cover approximately 1.3% of the sample. Sequenced input: PBMCs or T cells enriched from blood (not recorded which). These TCRs come from a woman between 35 and 50 years old with acute COVID-19.

This chain connects TRBV19 to TRBJ1-1; 9 bases align to TRBD1. J gave up 3 bases and V 10 bases, and 9 bases lay outside the gene matches. CDR3 length: 14 residues. Germline CDR1 is LNHDA and CDR2 is SQIVND (reference sequence). CDR3 DNA: TGTGCCACTACAGGGGGCGCGTTGGACACTGAAGCTTTCTTT. Translation: CATTGGALDTEAFF.

The chain employs TRBV6-5 and TRBJ1-1; 7 bases match TRBD1. The germline gives CDR1 MNHEY, CDR2 SVGAGI. The CDR3 runs 15 residues. The V and J ends lost 6 bases and 5 bases, in that order; junction bases with no gene match: 12. The DNA for the CDR3 is TGTGCCAGCAGCCTCACAGGGGTTTCAGGGACTGAAGCTTTCTTT. This translates into CASSLTGVSGTEAFF.

The chain couples TRBV5-1 to TRBJ2-3, with D perhaps TRBD2 (5 bases). V lost 7 bases and J 2 bases, leaving 17 bases between the germline ends. The CDR3 is made up of 15 amino acids. In germline, CDR1 is SGHRS, CDR2 YFSETQ. The CDR3 is CASSTLPGFTDTQYF. CDR3 DNA: TGCGCCAGCTCAACTCTACCGGGATTCACAGATACGCAGTATTTT.

The V gene is TRBV11-2, the J gene TRBJ2-3, with a tentative D call TRBD2 (5 bases). Trimming removed 5 bases at V and 3 bases at J, with 12 bases between. Germline CDR1 and CDR2: SGHAT and FQNNGV. The CDR3 has 14 residues. This chain's CDR3 is CASSLGPGTDTQYF. CDR3 nucleotides: TGTGCCAGCAGCCTAGGGCCGGGGACAGATACGCAGTATTTT.

This chain links TRBV19 with TRBJ1-6; D gene uncertain. V gave up 5 bases and J gave up 6 bases, with 8 bases separating them. CDR1 and CDR2 (germline): LNHDA, SQIVND (reference sequence). This CDR3 is 13 amino acids long. The CDR3 sequence: CASSPQSNSPLHF. The CDR3 DNA is TGTGCCAGTAGTCCACAAAGTAATTCACCCCTCCACTTT.

The genes are TRBV9 and TRBJ2-1, with 7 nucleotides matching TRBD1. In germline, CDR1 is SGDLS, CDR2 YYNGEE. The ends lost 10 bases at V and 7 bases at J; junction bases unmatched: 14. The CDR3 has 14 amino acids. This CDR3 is CASSLTGDRNEQFF. CDR3 coding DNA: TGTGCCTCTTCTCTAACAGGGGATAGGAATGAGCAGTTCTTC.

This clone appeared once. J is TRBJ1-5 and V is TRBV11-2; D is unclear. V dropped 5 bases and J dropped 11 bases, with 16 bases sitting between them. The CDR3 loop spans 13 amino acids. Germline CDR1 and CDR2: SGHAT and FQNNGV. CDR3 loop: CASSHTGIPTQHF. Written as DNA, the CDR3 is TGTGCCAGCAGCCACACGGGAATCCCTACCCAGCATTTT.

V is TRBV19 and J is TRBJ1-2, with a weak D call TRBD1 (6 bases). The length of the CDR3 is 14 residues. Germline V gene data show CDR1 as LNHDA and CDR2 as SQIVND (reference sequence). Trimming cost V 5 bases and J 6 bases, with 16 bases left between them. As DNA, the CDR3 is TGTGCCAGTAGTTCCGGGGGGCGAGGTGATGGCTACACCTTC. The encoded protein is CASSSGGRGDGYTF.

The rearrangement uses TRBV30 and TRBJ1-2, with 7 bases matching TRBD1. CDR3 size: 13 residues. CDR1 and CDR2 (germline): GTSNPN, SVGIG (reference sequence). V lost 4 bases, J lost 2 bases, and 4 bases stayed unmatched. DNA of the CDR3: TGTGCCTGGACTATAGGGGGCAACTATGGCTACACCTTC. It yields the protein CAWTIGGNYGYTF.